The rows below give T cell receptor beta chains drawn from one sample of a study of early T cells in non-severe SARS-CoV-2 infection. TCRdb processed the 5' RACE reads anew with MiXCR; each CDR3 protein has one entry. The table lists fewer than 70,000 distinct CDR3 sequences, around 12% of them singletons. Sequencing was carried out using whole blood. The receptor source for this set is an adult who was a healthcare worker with PCR-confirmed SARS-CoV-2 infection or an uninfected control (not recorded which). Each CDR3 is given with its conserved first and last residue. The order of the fields is J gene, V gene, clone size, D gene, CDR3 DNA, CDR3 protein. D genes are given only for firm matches. Some rows have no size entry. The others give once, few or many, or a class for an expanded clone.

>TRBJ1-1|TRBV18|many|.
TGTGCCAGCTCACCCGTACGGGGCCCCAACCTCCAGACTTTCTTT
CASSPVRGPNLQTFF
>TRBJ2-3|TRBV3-1|many|TRBD1
TGTGCCAGCAGCCCCCGGACAGGGGGTAATCGGGCAGATACGCAGTATTTT
CASSPRTGGNRADTQYF
>TRBJ2-2|TRBV7-8|many|.
TGTGCCAGCAGCTCCTTACCCCCTCCAAACACCGGGGAGCTGTTTTTT
CASSSLPPPNTGELFF
>TRBJ1-5|TRBV6-6|.|TRBD1
TGTGCCAGCAGTGGACAGGGGAGAGGGTGGAATCAGCCCCAGCATTTT
CASSGQGRGWNQPQHF
>TRBJ1-3|TRBV24-1|few|.
TGTGCCACCGGCGGCTCTGGAAACACCATATATTTT
CATGGSGNTIYF
>TRBJ2-1|TRBV25-1|few|TRBD2
TGTGCCAGCAGTAAAGTATTGCTAAGCGGGGGCGGGAATGAGCAGTTCTTC
CASSKVLLSGGGNEQFF
>TRBJ1-6|TRBV2|many|TRBD1
TGTGCCAGCACCACAACAGGGGGCAATTCACCCCTCCACTTT
CASTTTGGNSPLHF
>TRBJ2-5|TRBV6-5|.|.
TGTGCCAGCAAAACACTATCGTACGGGGTGGCAGAGACCCAGTACTTC
CASKTLSYGVAETQYF
>TRBJ2-1|TRBV20-1|.|TRBD2
TGCAGTGCTGCGCTATCGGGAGGGAAGAATGAGCAGTTCTTC
CSAALSGGKNEQFF
>TRBJ1-3|TRBV2|.|.
TGTGCCAGCAGTGAACTGACAGCCCAAAACACCATATATTTT
CASSELTAQNTIYF
>TRBJ2-5|TRBV7-2|many|TRBD1
TGTGCCAGCAGTCCGGGGACAGGCCAAGAGACCCAGTACTTC
CASSPGTGQETQYF
>TRBJ2-3|TRBV18|few|.
TGTGCCAGCTCCCCGGACCGCACAGATACGCAGTATTTT
CASSPDRTDTQYF
>TRBJ2-7|TRBV5-4|many|.
TGTGCCAGCAGCTTGGGCAGGCCATCCCTTTACGAGCAGTACTTC
CASSLGRPSLYEQYF
>TRBJ2-7|TRBV28|.|TRBD2
TGTGCCAGCAGGGGCGGGGGAAGCTCCTACGAGCAGTACTTC
CASRGGGSSYEQYF
>TRBJ1-3|TRBV29-1|.|.
TGCAGCGTTGAAGCTAACTCTGGAAACACCATATATTTT
CSVEANSGNTIYF
>TRBJ2-1|TRBV29-1|few|.
TGCAGCGTTGAGAGTGAGCAGTTCTTC
CSVESEQFF
>TRBJ2-7|TRBV20-1|few|.
TGCAGTGCTAGAGACTTGACTGTAGGCCGGGACTACGAGCAGTACTTC
CSARDLTVGRDYEQYF
>TRBJ1-2|TRBV28|few|TRBD1
TGTGCCAGCAGTTTGTCCGGGACAGCCTATGGCTACACCTTC
CASSLSGTAYGYTF
>TRBJ2-2|TRBV7-9|.|.
TGTGCCAGCAGCCCCCGGACACCCCCCGGGGAGCTGTTTTTT
CASSPRTPPGELFF
>TRBJ2-1|TRBV12-3/TRBV12-4|many|TRBD1
TGTGCCAGCAGTCCGGGGACAGGGGGGTACAATGAGCAGTTCTTC
CASSPGTGGYNEQFF
>TRBJ2-2|TRBV13|.|.
TGTGCCAGCAGCTTCCGAGGGGACCGGGAGCTGTTTTTT
CASSFRGDRELFF
>TRBJ2-1|TRBV18|.|TRBD1
TGTGCCAGCTCACCCCCGACAGGGGGGCCCCACAAGGATGAGCAGTTCTTC
CASSPPTGGPHKDEQFF
>TRBJ2-2|TRBV6-2/TRBV6-3|many|.
TGTGCCAGCAATGGGACCCCGAACACCGGGGAGCTGTTTTTT
CASNGTPNTGELFF
>TRBJ2-2|TRBV6-2/TRBV6-3|.|.
TGTGCCAGCAGTATAGCGGTCGGGTCCGGGGAGCTGTTTTTT
CASSIAVGSGELFF